This T cell receptor (beta chain) was recovered during a study of glioma-infiltrating T cells after dendritic cell vaccination. Whole-study context: Monocyte-derived dendritic cells, cultured about 7 days with IL-4 and GM-CSF, were pulsed with autologous tumor lysate.

This sample's time point: after dendritic cell vaccination, including at tumor progression/relapse. PBMC were collected before vaccination, two weeks after the third vaccination, and at progression. The data were produced by immunoSEQ multiplex PCR, yet TCRdb's version contains in-frame clones alone and is incomplete. The repertoire consists of 100,000 to 120,000 clones, with around 89% occurring once and the leading ten covering 2.7%. The CDR3 covers 12 residues. The ends were cut back, 3 bases at V and 1 base at J, with 7 bases in the middle. Germline lookup yields CDR1 GTSNPN and CDR2 SVGIG (reference sequence).

This receptor was taken from a human donor with glioblastoma. The chain has TRBV30 and TRBJ2-7, with a possible D match to TRBD2 (5 bases). Sequencing used blood, obtained after dendritic cell vaccination. The CDR3 DNA sequence: TGTGCCTGGAGCCGGGGTTCCTACGAGCAGTACTTC. This sequence encodes CAWSRGSYEQYF. The whole variable domain, remainder taken from reference TRBV30 and TRBJ2-7, is SQTIHQWPATLVQPVGSPLSLECTVEGTSNPNLYWYRQAAGRGLQLLFYSVGIGQISSEVPQNLSASRPQDRQFILSSKKLLLSDSGFYLCAWSRGSYEQYFGPGTRLTVT.